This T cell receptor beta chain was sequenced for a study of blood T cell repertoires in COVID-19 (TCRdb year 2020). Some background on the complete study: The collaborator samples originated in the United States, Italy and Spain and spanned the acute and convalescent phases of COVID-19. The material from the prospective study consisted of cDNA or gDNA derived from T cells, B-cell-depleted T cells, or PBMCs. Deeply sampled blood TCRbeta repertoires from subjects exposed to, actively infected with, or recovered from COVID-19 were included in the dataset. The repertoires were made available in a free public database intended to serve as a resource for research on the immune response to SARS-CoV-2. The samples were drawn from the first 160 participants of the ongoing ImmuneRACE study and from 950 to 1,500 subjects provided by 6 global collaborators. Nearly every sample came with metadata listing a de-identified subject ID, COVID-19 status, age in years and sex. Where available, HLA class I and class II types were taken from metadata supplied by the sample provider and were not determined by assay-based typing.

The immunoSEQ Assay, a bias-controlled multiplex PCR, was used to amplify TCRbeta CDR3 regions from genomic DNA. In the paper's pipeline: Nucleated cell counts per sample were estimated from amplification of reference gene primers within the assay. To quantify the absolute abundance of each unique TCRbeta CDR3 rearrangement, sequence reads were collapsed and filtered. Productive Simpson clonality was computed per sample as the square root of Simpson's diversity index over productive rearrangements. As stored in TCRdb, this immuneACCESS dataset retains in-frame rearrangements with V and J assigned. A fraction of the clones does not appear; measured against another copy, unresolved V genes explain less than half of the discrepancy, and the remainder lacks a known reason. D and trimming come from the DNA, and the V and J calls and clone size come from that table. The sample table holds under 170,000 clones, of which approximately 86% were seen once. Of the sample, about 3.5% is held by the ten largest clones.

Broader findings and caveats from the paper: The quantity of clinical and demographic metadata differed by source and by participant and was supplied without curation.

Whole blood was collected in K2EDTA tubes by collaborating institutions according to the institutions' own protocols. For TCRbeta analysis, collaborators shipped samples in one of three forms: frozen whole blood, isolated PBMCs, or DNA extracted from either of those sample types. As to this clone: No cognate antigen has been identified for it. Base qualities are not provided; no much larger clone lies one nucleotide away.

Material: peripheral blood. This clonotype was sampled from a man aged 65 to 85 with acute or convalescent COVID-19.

The DNA sequence follows: TGTGCCAGCAGCCCGACACCAATGAACACTGAAGCTTTCTTT. Translated, it reads CASSPTPMNTEAFF. The chain is encoded by TRBV7-9 joined to TRBJ1-1, with no confidently assigned D gene. CDR3 length: 14 amino acids, cysteine to phenylalanine. Only the CDR3 part of the read is kept: 42 bases, read in frame from the first base. Looking up the germline V gene (reference sequence) yields CDR1 SEHNR and CDR2 FQNEAQ. V is cut by 5 bases and J by 0 bases, and the space between the germline ends is 10 bases.